One sample yielded the 12 T cell receptor beta chains listed below, sequenced in a study of blood T cell repertoires in COVID-19. Some clones are missing from TCRdb's copy, which holds only in-frame ones; the method was immunoSEQ multiplex PCR. The sample has approximately 120,000 clones, around 63% seen once. The sequencing input was peripheral blood. Source of these receptors: a woman aged 65 to 85 with acute or convalescent COVID-19.

The chain uses TRBV7-9 and TRBJ2-2; 8 bases agree with TRBD1. Germline CDR1 reads SEHNR; CDR2 reads FQNEAQ (reference sequence). Trimming removed 4 bases from V and 1 base from J; junction bases left unmatched: 8. This CDR3 has 17 residues. The CDR3 DNA sequence: TGTGCCAGCAGCTCCACCCGAACAGGGGGGAACACCGGGGAGCTGTTTTTT. Translating it yields CASSSTRTGGNTGELFF.

J is TRBJ2-1 and V is TRBV19; maybe TRBD1 (6 bases). Trimming took 5 bases from V and 3 from J, leaving 11 bases between them. The germline CDR1 and CDR2 sequences are LNHDA and SQIVND (reference sequence). The CDR3 runs 14 residues. CDR3 region: CASSPEQGYNEQFF. Here the CDR3 DNA reads TGTGCCAGTAGTCCCGAACAGGGCTACAATGAGCAGTTCTTC.

This clone has a count of ten or more. Here the CDR3 reads CASSLSGTSDTSGPYNEQFF. CDR3 coding DNA: TGTGCCAGCAGCTTATCCGGGACTAGCGACACCTCGGGGCCATACAATGAGCAGTTCTTC. The chain links TRBV7-3 to TRBJ2-1; 10 nucleotides match TRBD2. The CDR3 contains 20 residues. The V gene's germline CDR1 is SGHTA and CDR2 FQGTGA. The V and J ends lost 2 bases and 4 bases, in that order; junction bases with no gene match: 17.

This clone has at least ten counts. The V call is TRBV19, the J call TRBJ2-3; 7 nucleotides line up with TRBD2. V shed 7 bases and J 5 bases; nucleotides not matched to a gene: 12. The CDR3 covers 15 residues. CDR1 is LNHDA and CDR2 is SQIVND in the germline V gene (reference sequence). CDR3 residues: CASKRGRMGGDTQYF. In DNA, the CDR3 is TGTGCCAGTAAGCGCGGGAGAATGGGGGGAGATACGCAGTATTTT.

V gene TRBV15 combines with J gene TRBJ2-7; tentative D call: TRBD2 (6 bases). Looked up from germline, CDR1 is LNHNV and CDR2 is YYDKDF (reference sequence). Trimming shortened V by 3 bases and J by 0 bases, and 21 bases separated the two germline ends. The CDR3 length is 18 residues. For the CDR3, the DNA is TGTGCCACCAGCAGCCCATGGAGCGCGGGATCAAACTCCTACGAGCAGTACTTC. This translates into CATSSPWSAGSNSYEQYF.

The chain combines TRBV19 with TRBJ1-1; 7 nucleotides match TRBD1. Trimming at V came to 6 bases and at J to 2 bases, leaving 6 bases not matched to a gene. The germline V gene has CDR1 LNHDA and CDR2 SQIVND (reference sequence). The CDR3 contains 14 residues. The CDR3 loop reads CASRTGWFNTEAFF. DNA for the CDR3: TGTGCCAGTAGGACAGGGTGGTTCAACACTGAAGCTTTCTTT.

V and J are TRBV28 and TRBJ2-7; D perhaps matches TRBD2 (5 bases). With 4 bases removed from V and 7 bases from J, the gap between germline ends came to 8 bases. The CDR3 has 11 amino acids. CDR1 and CDR2 from the germline V gene are MDHEN and SYDVKM. CDR3: CASSSSGEQYF. CDR3 DNA: TGTGCCAGCAGTTCCTCGGGGGAGCAGTACTTC.

Here the CDR3 DNA reads TGTGCCAGCAGTCTTCAGATGAACACTGAAGCTTTCTTT. This codes for CASSLQMNTEAFF. The V call is TRBV5-6, the J call TRBJ1-1; D remains ambiguous. Germline CDR1 is SGHDT and CDR2 is YYEEEE. The CDR3 totals 13 residues. With 5 bases removed from V and 0 bases from J, the gap between germline ends came to 8 bases.

The rearrangement uses TRBV6-5 and TRBJ1-1, with 7 positions matching TRBD1. This CDR3 is built from 15 residues. V gave up 0 bases and J gave up 3 bases; unmatched junction bases: 4. Per germline, CDR1 MNHEY and CDR2 SVGAGI. The CDR3 loop is CASSYSRQGDTEAFF. The CDR3 DNA reads TGTGCCAGCAGTTACTCGAGACAGGGAGACACTGAAGCTTTCTTT.

By its share, this clone is medium-sized. The chain couples TRBV6-6 to TRBJ2-7; 9 positions match TRBD1. The CDR3 loop spans 12 amino acids. V was clipped by 11 bases and J by 4 bases; unmatched bases: 6. From germline, CDR1 is MNHNY and CDR2 SVGAGI (reference sequence). DNA for the CDR3: TGTGCCGGCGGACAGGGGTCTTACGAGCAGTACTTC. The encoded protein is CAGGQGSYEQYF.

This clone was seen a single time. The V gene is TRBV6-5, the J gene TRBJ1-1, with TRBD1 matching over 8 bases. V shed 0 bases, J shed 1 base, and the junction held 4 bases outside the gene matches. Germline loops: CDR1 MNHEY, CDR2 SVGAGI. This CDR3 region has 16 residues. For the CDR3, the DNA is TGTGCCAGCAGTTACTCGACAGGGGACTCGAACACTGAAGCTTTCTTT. Its translation is CASSYSTGDSNTEAFF.

CDR3 region: CASSTQGLMNTEAFF. CDR3 DNA: TGTGCCAGCAGCACTCAGGGTCTTATGAACACTGAAGCTTTCTTT. The gene calls are TRBV9 and TRBJ1-1; tentatively, D is TRBD1 (5 bases). The germline V gene encodes CDR1 SGDLS and CDR2 YYNGEE. The V end was cut by 4 bases, the J end by 0 bases, with 13 bases between. The CDR3 runs to 15 residues.